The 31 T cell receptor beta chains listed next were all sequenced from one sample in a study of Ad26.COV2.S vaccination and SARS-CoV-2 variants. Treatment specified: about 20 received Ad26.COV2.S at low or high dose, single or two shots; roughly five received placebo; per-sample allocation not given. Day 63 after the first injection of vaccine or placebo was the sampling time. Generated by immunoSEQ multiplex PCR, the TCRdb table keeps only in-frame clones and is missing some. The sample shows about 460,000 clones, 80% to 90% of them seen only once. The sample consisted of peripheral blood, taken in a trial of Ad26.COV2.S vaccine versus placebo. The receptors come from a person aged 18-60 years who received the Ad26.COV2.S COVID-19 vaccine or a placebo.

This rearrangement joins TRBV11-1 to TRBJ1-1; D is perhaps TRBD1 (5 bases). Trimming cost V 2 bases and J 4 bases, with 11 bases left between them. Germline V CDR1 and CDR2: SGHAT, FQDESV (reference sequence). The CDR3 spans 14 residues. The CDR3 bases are TGTGCCAGCAGCTTATTCAGGGCGGCCACTGAAGCTTTCTTT. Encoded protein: CASSLFRAATEAFF.

The CDR3 is CASSQTGLAGATGELFF. As DNA, the CDR3 is TGTGCCAGCAGCCAGACGGGGCTAGCGGGGGCCACCGGGGAGCTGTTTTTT. The chain recombines TRBV28 with TRBJ2-2; 10 bases map to TRBD2. Losses at the gene ends were 6 bases for V and 4 bases for J; bases not matched to a gene: 11. Looked up from germline, CDR1 is MDHEN and CDR2 is SYDVKM. The CDR3 extends over 17 amino acids.

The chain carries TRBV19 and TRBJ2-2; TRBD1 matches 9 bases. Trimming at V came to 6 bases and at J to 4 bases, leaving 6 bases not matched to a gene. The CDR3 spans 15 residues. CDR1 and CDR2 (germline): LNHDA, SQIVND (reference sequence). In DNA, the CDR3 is TGTGCCAGTAGAAACAGGGGGCTGGGCACCGGGGAGCTGTTTTTT. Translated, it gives CASRNRGLGTGELFF. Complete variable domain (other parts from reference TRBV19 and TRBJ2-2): DGGITQSPKYLFRKEGQNVTLSCEQNLNHDAMYWYRQDPGQGLRLIYYSQIVNDFQKGDIAEGYSVSREKKESFPLTVTSAQKNPTAFYLCASRNRGLGTGELFFGEGSRLTVL.

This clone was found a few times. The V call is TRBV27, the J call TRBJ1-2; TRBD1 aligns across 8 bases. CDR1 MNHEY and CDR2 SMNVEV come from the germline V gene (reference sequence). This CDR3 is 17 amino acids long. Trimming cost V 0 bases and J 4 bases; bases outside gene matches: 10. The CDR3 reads CASSLSSPRTGSYGYTF. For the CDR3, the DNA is TGTGCCAGCAGTTTATCGTCCCCTCGGACAGGGAGCTATGGCTACACCTTC.

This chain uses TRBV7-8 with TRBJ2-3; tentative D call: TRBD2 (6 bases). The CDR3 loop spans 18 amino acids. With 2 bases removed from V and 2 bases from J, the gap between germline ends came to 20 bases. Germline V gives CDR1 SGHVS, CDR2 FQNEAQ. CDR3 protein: CASSLSAGLAPDTDTQYF. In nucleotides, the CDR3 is TGTGCCAGCAGCTTAAGTGCAGGCCTAGCGCCAGACACAGATACGCAGTATTTT.

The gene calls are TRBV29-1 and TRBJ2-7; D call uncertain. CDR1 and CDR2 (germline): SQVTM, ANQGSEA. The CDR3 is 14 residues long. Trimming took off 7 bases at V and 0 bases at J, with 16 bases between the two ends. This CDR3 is CSAAVGRLSYEQYF. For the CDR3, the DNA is TGCAGCGCCGCCGTAGGTCGACTCTCCTACGAGCAGTACTTC.

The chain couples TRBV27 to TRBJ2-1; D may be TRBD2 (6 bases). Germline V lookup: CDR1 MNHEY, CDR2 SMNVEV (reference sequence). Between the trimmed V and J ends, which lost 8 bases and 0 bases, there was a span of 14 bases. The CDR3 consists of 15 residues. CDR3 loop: CASSGGINSYNEQFF. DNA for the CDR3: TGTGCCAGCTCTGGGGGGATAAACTCCTACAATGAGCAGTTCTTC.

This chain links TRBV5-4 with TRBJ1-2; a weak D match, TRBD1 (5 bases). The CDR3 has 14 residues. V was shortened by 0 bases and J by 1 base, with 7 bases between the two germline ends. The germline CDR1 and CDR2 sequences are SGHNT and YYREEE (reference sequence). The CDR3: CASSLARGNYGYTF. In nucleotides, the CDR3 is TGTGCCAGCAGCTTGGCGAGGGGTAACTATGGCTACACCTTC.

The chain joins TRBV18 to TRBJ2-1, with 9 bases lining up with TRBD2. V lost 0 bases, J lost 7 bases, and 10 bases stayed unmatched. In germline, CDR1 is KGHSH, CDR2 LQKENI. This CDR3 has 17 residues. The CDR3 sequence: CASSPPLAGNSGNEQFF. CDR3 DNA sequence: TGTGCCAGCTCACCACCCCTAGCGGGAAATTCGGGAAATGAGCAGTTCTTC.

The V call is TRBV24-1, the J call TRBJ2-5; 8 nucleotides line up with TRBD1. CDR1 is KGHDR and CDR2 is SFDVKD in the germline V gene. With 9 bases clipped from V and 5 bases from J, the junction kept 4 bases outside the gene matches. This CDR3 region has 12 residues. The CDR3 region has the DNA TGTGCCACCGGGGACAGGCGGGAGACCCAGTACTTC. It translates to CATGDRRETQYF.

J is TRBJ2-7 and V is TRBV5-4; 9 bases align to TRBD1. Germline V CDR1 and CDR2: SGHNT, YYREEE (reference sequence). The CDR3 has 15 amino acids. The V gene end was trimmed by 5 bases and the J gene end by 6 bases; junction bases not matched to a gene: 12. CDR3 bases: TGTGCCAGCAGTCGCCCGGGACAGGGTTTTGGCGAGCAGTACTTC. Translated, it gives CASSRPGQGFGEQYF. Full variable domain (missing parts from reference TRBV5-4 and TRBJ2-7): ETGVTQSPTHLIKTRGQQVTLRCSSQSGHNTVSWYQQALGQGPQFIFQYYREEENGRGNFPPRFSGLQFPNYSSELNVNALELDDSALYLCASSRPGQGFGEQYFGPGTRLTVT.

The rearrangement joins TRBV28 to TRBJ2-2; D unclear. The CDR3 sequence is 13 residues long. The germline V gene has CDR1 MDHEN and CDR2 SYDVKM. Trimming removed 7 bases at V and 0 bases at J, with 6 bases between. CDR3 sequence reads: CASIRPNTGELFF. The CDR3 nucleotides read TGTGCCAGCATTCGGCCGAACACCGGGGAGCTGTTTTTT.

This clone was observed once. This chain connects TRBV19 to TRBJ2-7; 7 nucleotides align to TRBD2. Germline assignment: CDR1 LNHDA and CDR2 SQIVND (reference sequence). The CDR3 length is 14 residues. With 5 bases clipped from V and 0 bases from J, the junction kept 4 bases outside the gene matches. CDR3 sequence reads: CASSLAGDSYEQYF. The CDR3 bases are TGTGCCAGTAGTCTGGCGGGGGACTCCTACGAGCAGTACTTC.

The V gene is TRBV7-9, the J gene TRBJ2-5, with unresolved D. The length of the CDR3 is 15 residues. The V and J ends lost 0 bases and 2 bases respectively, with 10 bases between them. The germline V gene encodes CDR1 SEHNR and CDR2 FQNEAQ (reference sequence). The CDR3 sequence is CASSLALPEQETQYF. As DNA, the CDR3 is TGTGCCAGCAGCTTAGCGCTCCCTGAACAAGAGACCCAGTACTTC.

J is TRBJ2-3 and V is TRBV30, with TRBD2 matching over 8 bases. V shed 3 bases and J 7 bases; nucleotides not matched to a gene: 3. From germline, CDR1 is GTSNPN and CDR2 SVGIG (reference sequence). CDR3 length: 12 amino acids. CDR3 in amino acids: CAWSGGANTQYF. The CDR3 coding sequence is TGTGCCTGGAGCGGGGGGGCTAATACGCAGTATTTT.

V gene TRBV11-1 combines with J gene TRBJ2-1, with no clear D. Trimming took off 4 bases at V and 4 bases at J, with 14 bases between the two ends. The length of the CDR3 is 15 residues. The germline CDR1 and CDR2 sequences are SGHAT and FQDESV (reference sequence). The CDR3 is CASSSSATEYNEQFF. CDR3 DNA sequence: TGTGCCAGCAGCTCGTCAGCCACCGAATACAATGAGCAGTTCTTC.

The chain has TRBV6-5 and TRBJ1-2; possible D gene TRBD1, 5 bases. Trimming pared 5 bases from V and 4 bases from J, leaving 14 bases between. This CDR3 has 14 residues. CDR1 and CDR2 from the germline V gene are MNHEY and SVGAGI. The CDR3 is CASSPQGAPYGYTF. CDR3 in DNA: TGTGCCAGCAGTCCCCAGGGAGCCCCCTATGGCTACACCTTC.

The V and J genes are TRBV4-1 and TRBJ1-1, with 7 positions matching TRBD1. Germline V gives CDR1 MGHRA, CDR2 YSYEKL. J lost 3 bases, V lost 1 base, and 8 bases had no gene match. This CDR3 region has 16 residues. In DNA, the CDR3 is TGCGCCAGCAGCCAAGCAATACAGGGGTTACACACTGAAGCTTTCTTT. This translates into CASSQAIQGLHTEAFF.

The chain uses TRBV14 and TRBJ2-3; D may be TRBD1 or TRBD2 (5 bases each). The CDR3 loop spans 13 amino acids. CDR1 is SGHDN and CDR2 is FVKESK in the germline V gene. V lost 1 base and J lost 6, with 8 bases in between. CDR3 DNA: TGTGCCAGCAGCCAAGTTGAGGGGGATACGCAGTATTTT. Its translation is CASSQVEGDTQYF.

CDR3 sequence reads: CASSTGRTYEQYF. The DNA for the CDR3 is TGCGCCAGCAGCACGGGACGGACCTACGAGCAGTACTTC. V usage is TRBV5-1 and J usage is TRBJ2-7; either TRBD1 or TRBD2 may fit D (5 bases each). V was cut by 4 bases and J by 2 bases, with 10 bases left in between. CDR3 length: 13 amino acids. Germline loops: CDR1 SGHRS, CDR2 YFSETQ.

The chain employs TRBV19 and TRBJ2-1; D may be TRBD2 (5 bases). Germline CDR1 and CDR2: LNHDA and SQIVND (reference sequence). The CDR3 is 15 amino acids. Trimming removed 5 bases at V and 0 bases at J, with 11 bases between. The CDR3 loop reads CASSLTGISYNEQFF. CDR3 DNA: TGTGCCAGTAGTCTGACCGGGATCTCCTACAATGAGCAGTTCTTC.

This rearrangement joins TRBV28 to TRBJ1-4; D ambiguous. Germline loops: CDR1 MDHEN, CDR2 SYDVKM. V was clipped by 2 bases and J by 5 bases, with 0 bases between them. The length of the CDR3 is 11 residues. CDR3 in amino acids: CASSLNEKLFF. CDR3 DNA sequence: TGTGCCAGCAGTTTAAATGAAAAACTGTTTTTT.

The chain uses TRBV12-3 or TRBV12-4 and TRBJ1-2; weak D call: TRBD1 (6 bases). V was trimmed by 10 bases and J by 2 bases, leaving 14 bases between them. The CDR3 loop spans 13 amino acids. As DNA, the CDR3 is TGTGCCATCCAGGGGTACAGAAACTATGGCTACACCTTC. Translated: CAIQGYRNYGYTF.

This CDR3 is CASSQDRYGYTF. The CDR3 region has the DNA TGTGCCAGCAGCCAAGACCGGTATGGCTACACCTTC. The chain employs TRBV6-6 and TRBJ1-2; D not resolved. V was trimmed by 6 bases and J by 5 bases, leaving 10 bases between them. The germline V gene has CDR1 MNHNY and CDR2 SVGAGI (reference sequence). The CDR3 totals 12 residues.

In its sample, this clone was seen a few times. CDR3 region: CAWTANQGVSPLHF. The DNA of the CDR3 is TGTGCCTGGACCGCGAACCAGGGTGTTTCACCCCTCCACTTT. The gene calls are TRBV30 and TRBJ1-6, with D maybe TRBD1 (5 bases). Germline V gene lookup returns CDR1 GTSNPN and CDR2 SVGIG (reference sequence). Deletions cut 4 bases from V and 9 bases from J, with 16 bases between. This CDR3 is built from 14 residues.

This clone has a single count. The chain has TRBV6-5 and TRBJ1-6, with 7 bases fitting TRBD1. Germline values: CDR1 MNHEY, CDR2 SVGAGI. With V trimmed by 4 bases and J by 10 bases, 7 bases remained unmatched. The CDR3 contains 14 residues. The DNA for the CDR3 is TGTGCCAGCAGTTGGAACAGGGGCAGCTCACCCCTCCACTTT. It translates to CASSWNRGSSPLHF.

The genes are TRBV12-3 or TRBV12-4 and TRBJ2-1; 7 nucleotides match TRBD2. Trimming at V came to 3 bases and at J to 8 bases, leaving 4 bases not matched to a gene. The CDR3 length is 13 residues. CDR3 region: CASSFSGIDEQFF. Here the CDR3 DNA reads TGTGCCAGCAGTTTCAGCGGGATCGATGAGCAGTTCTTC.

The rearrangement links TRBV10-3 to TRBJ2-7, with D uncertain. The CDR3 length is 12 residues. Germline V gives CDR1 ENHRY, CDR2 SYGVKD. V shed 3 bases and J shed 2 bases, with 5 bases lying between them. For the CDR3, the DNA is TGTGCCATCAGTGATGTAGCCTACGAGCAGTACTTC. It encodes CAISDVAYEQYF.

Here the CDR3 reads CASSPGLGWTDTQYF. In DNA, the CDR3 is TGTGCCAGCTCACCAGGGCTGGGGTGGACAGATACGCAGTATTTT. The genes are TRBV18 and TRBJ2-3; D is uncertain. The V and J ends lost 2 bases and 3 bases respectively, with 12 bases between them. The CDR3 is made up of 15 amino acids. Per germline, CDR1 KGHSH and CDR2 LQKENI.

CDR3 coding DNA: TGCGCCAGCAGCTTGATTTACGGGAACACTGAAGCTTTCTTT. It yields the protein CASSLIYGNTEAFF. The rearrangement links TRBV5-1 to TRBJ1-1; D call uncertain. Germline V gene sequence: CDR1 SGHRS, CDR2 YFSETQ. The CDR3 is made up of 14 amino acids. Between the trimmed V and J ends, which lost 1 base and 1 base, there was a span of 8 bases.

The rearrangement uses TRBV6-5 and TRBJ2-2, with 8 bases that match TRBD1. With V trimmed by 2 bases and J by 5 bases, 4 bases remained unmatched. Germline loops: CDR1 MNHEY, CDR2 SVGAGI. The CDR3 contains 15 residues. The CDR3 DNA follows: TGTGCCAGCAGTTACGGCAGGGGGCGAACCGGGGAGCTGTTTTTT. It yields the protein CASSYGRGRTGELFF.